This T cell receptor beta chain was observed in a study of regulatory T cells in long-lasting Graves disease. The sample's time point: persistent/refractory GD, antithyroid drugs over 5 years with positive TRAb. Extracted RNA from PBMCs served as the source of the TCR library. CDR3 regions were amplified by Arm-PCR using iRepertoire HTBI primers to build TCR beta libraries. In TCRdb, the multiplex PCR reads were re-called with MiXCR into one record per CDR3 protein. The data hold under 500,000 distinct CDR3 sequences, with 20% to 25% observed a single time. The sequenced sample was peripheral blood mononuclear cells (PBMCs), obtained when the disease was refractory, from a patient treated with antithyroid drugs. The TCR originated in a female donor with Graves disease.

The CDR3 DNA reads as TGCAGCGTTGAAGACTCCACCCAAGAGACCCAGTACTTC. Residues: CSVEDSTQETQYF. The chain joins TRBV29-1 to TRBJ2-5; D is unresolved. The CDR3 covers 13 residues. Germline values: CDR1 SQVTM, CDR2 ANQGSEA. Trimming left V 0 bases short and J 1 base short, with 6 bases between.